Included here is one T cell receptor (beta chain) sequence, with context. This clonotype occurred a few times. What antigen it recognizes has not been identified. Base qualities are missing; no much larger clone stands one base away. The sample originates from a study of CD8 T cells in Susac syndrome (dated by TCRdb to the late 2010s). Background on the whole study: The study used repertoire sequencing to test whether antigen drove CD8+ T cell activation and differentiation in Susac syndrome. Clonality of the CD8+ T cell repertoire was compared between about a dozen healthy donors, approximately 14 Susac syndrome patients and roughly 16 multiple sclerosis patients. Overall study results and their limits: The number of individuals in the TCR sequencing and HLA analysis was acknowledged as relatively small.

High-throughput TCR beta sequencing profiled peripheral blood CD8+ and CD4+ T cells from healthy donors, Susac syndrome patients and multiple sclerosis patients. Treatment-naive patients with stable or active relapsing-remitting disease fulfilling revised McDonald criteria were used as multiple sclerosis controls. Bulk CD8+ and CD4+ T cells were purified by magnetic negative isolation, while CD8+ TEMRA cells were enriched using FACS. Blood was collected in EDTA tubes and processed within 24 hours, with PBMCs isolated through density gradient centrifugation. PBMCs intended for TCR sequencing were cryopreserved in liquid nitrogen and were subsequently thawed in a 37 degrees C water bath. The sorted or isolated CD4+, CD8+ and CD8+ TEMRA cells reached a purity of at least 90%. Its CDR3 holds 14 amino acids, cysteine through phenylalanine. Only CDR3 DNA remains: 42 bases, in frame from the first base. Trimming accounts for 1 base at V and 4 bases at J, while the number of junction bases matched to no gene is 3.

RNA was extracted using the RNeasy kit, and about 0.45 to 1 microgram was reverse transcribed with random hexamers. TCR beta CDR3 regions were amplified with the immunoSEQ multiplex PCR assay covering 54 Vbeta and 13 Jbeta segments. To correct PCR amplification bias, a synthetic template baseline was used for both primer optimization and computational correction. Per the authors' processing: Only productive sequences were kept, with reads annotated to V, D and J genes according to IMGT and analyzed in immunoSEQ Analyzer. Clonality was calculated as one minus the Shannon entropy normalized by log2 of the number of productive unique sequences. Public and private clones were assessed among the 100 most prevalent clones of each patient and control. Clones were defined as Susac-specific if absent from the healthy and MS cohorts, from 1052 published viral clones and from other ImmuneACCESS disease sequences. TCRdb reworked the public reads: Q25 trimming with fastp, MiXCR clone assembly, productive beta chains retained. Every entry covers one CDR3 protein and lists the most common genes and DNA from its rows. The V and J calls were not made by the authors but by TCRdb's processing. In this sample the table shows 400,000 or so distinct CDR3 sequences, 75% to 90% of which occur a single time. Under 0.15% of the sample is taken by the ten largest.

The V and J genes are TRBV12-3 or TRBV12-4 and TRBJ1-1; TRBD1 matches 7 bases in the middle. This TCR derives from a human donor with multiple sclerosis. The sequenced sample consisted of CD8+ T cells from PBMCs. The CDR3 region has the sequence CASSLVSGGTEAFF. DNA sequence: TGTGCCAGCAGTTTAGTATCAGGGGGCACTGAAGCTTTCTTT.